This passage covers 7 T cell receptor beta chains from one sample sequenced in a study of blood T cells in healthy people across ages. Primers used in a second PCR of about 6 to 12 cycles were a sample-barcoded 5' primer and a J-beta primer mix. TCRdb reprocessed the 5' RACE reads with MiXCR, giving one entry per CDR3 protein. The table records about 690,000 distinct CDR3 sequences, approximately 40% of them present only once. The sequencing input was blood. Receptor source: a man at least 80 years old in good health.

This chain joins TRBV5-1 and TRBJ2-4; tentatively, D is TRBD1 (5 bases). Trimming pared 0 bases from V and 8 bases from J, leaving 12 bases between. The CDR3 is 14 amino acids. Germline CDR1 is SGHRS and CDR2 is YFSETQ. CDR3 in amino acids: CASSLGQGIYIQYF. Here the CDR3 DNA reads TGCGCCAGCAGCTTGGGGCAGGGAATCTACATTCAGTACTTC.

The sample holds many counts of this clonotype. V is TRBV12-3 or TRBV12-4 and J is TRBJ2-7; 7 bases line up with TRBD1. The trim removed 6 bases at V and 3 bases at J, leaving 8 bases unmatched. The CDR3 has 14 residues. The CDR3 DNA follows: TGTGCCAGCAGGCAGGACAGGTCCTACTACGAGCAGTACTTC. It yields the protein CASRQDRSYYEQYF.

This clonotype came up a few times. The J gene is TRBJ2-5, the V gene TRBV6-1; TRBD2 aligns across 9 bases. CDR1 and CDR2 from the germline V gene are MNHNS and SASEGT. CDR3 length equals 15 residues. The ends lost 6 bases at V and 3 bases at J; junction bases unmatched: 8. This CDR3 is CASSRAGGREETQYF. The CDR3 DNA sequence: TGTGCCAGCAGCCGAGCGGGGGGCCGCGAAGAGACCCAGTACTTC.

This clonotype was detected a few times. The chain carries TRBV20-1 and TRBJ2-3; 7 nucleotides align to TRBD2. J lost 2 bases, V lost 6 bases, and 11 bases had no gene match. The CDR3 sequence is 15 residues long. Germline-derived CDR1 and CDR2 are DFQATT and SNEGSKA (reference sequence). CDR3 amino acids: CSAPVGAGPTDTQYF. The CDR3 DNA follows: TGCAGTGCCCCAGTAGGAGCGGGGCCCACAGATACGCAGTATTTT.

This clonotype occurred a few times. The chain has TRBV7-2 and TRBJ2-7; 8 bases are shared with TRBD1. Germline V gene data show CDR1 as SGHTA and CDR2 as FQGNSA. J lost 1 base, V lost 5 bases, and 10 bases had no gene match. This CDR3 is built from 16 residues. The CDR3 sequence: CASSPKNRGASYEQYF. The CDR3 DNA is TGTGCCAGCAGCCCCAAGAACAGGGGGGCTTCCTACGAGCAGTACTTC.

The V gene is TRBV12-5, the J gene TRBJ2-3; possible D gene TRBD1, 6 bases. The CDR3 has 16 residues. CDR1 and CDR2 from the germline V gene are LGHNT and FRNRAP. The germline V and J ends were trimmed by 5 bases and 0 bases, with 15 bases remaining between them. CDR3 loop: CASGQGQSPSTDTQYF. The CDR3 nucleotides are TGTGCTAGTGGTCAAGGACAGAGCCCTAGCACAGATACGCAGTATTTT.

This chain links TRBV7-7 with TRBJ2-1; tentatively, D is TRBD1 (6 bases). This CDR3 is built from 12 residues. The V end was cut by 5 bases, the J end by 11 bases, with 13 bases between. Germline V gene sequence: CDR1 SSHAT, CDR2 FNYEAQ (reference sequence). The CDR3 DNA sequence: TGTGCCAGCAGCCCAGGGACACACCAGCAGTTCTTC. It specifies CASSPGTHQQFF. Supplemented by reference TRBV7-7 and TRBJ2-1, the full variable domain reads GAGVSQSPRYKVTKRGQDVTLRCDPISSHATLYWYQQALGQGPEFLTYFNYEAQPDKSGLPSDRFSAERPEGSISTLTIQRTEQRDSAMYRCASSPGTHQQFFGPGTRLTVL.